A selection of T cell receptor beta chains follows, all from one sample in a study of blood T cell repertoires in COVID-19. The assay was immunoSEQ multiplex PCR, and TCRdb's table has in-frame clones only and misses some. The data show about 240,000 clones, approximately 78% seen once. Sequenced material: peripheral blood. The source of these receptors is a woman aged 55-70 years with active or convalescent COVID-19. The CDR3 runs from the conserved cysteine through the conserved F or W. A D gene is named only where the DNA matches it firmly. Rows give clone size only sometimes, using once, few, many, or a class for an expanded clone.

D: TRBD1
V: TRBV11-2
J: TRBJ2-3
size: once
DNA: TGTGCCAGCAGAAAACAGGGGATCCCCACAGATACGCAGTATTTT
CDR3: CASRKQGIPTDTQYF

D: .
V: TRBV19
J: TRBJ2-7
size: .
DNA: TGTGCCAGTACCGACAGCTACGAGCAGTACTTC
CDR3: CASTDSYEQYF

D: .
V: TRBV7-9
J: TRBJ1-3
size: once
DNA: TGTGCCAGCAGCCCCAGGGAAGGGCTCTCCTCTGGAAACACCATATATTTT
CDR3: CASSPREGLSSGNTIYF

D: .
V: TRBV5-4
J: TRBJ1-4
size: .
DNA: TGTGCCAGCAGCTTCGGTGCAACTAATGAAAAACTGTTTTTT
CDR3: CASSFGATNEKLFF

D: TRBD1
V: TRBV7-2
J: TRBJ1-2
size: .
DNA: TGTGCCAGCAGCTTACAGGGGGACTATGGCTACACCTTC
CDR3: CASSLQGDYGYTF

D: .
V: TRBV4-1
J: TRBJ1-4
size: .
DNA: TGCGCCAGCAGCCAAGATCCCGTTACAACTAATGAAAAACTGTTTTTT
CDR3: CASSQDPVTTNEKLFF

D: .
V: TRBV12-3/TRBV12-4
J: TRBJ2-7
size: .
DNA: TGTGCCAGCAGGGACAGCTACTACGAGCAGTACTTC
CDR3: CASRDSYYEQYF

D: .
V: TRBV18
J: TRBJ1-1
size: .
DNA: TGTGCCAGCTCACCGGCGACGGGGAACACTGAAGCTTTCTTT
CDR3: CASSPATGNTEAFF

D: TRBD1
V: TRBV11-2
J: TRBJ1-1
size: .
DNA: TGTGCCAGCAGCTCGAGCTGGACAGGAAGGAACACTGAAGCTTTCTTT
CDR3: CASSSSWTGRNTEAFF

D: TRBD2
V: TRBV5-4
J: TRBJ2-1
size: once
DNA: TGTGCCAGCAGCTCAGGACTAGCGGGGGGGGCCAATGAGCAGTTCTTC
CDR3: CASSSGLAGGANEQFF

D: .
V: TRBV11-1
J: TRBJ2-3
size: .
DNA: TGTGCCAGCAGCTTAGCGGGGGGGCCCACAGATACGCAGTATTTT
CDR3: CASSLAGGPTDTQYF

D: TRBD1
V: TRBV5-1
J: TRBJ2-7
size: .
DNA: TGCGCCAGCAGCTTGACAGGACAGGGGGCCTACGAGCAGTACTTC
CDR3: CASSLTGQGAYEQYF

D: .
V: TRBV5-1
J: TRBJ2-3
size: .
DNA: TGCGCCAGCAAGTACGGGGGTGGCACAGATACGCAGTATTTT
CDR3: CASKYGGGTDTQYF

D: TRBD1
V: TRBV5-1
J: TRBJ1-2
size: few
DNA: TGCGCCAGCAGCTTAGGACAGGGAGATGGCTACACCTTC
CDR3: CASSLGQGDGYTF

D: .
V: TRBV6-6
J: TRBJ1-1
size: .
DNA: TGTGCCAGCATCCGAGCAGAGGGGAACACTGAAGCTTTCTTT
CDR3: CASIRAEGNTEAFF

D: .
V: TRBV18
J: TRBJ2-5
size: few
DNA: TGTGCCAGCTCACCCCTCGAGGGGAGGCAAGAGACCCAGTACTTC
CDR3: CASSPLEGRQETQYF

D: TRBD2
V: TRBV7-6
J: TRBJ2-2
size: .
DNA: TGTGCCAGCAGCCCCCGCCAGGGAGGGACCGGGGAGCTGTTTTTT
CDR3: CASSPRQGGTGELFF

D: TRBD1
V: TRBV7-6
J: TRBJ2-7
size: few
DNA: TGTGCCAGCAGCTTGATCGCCGGGACAGGGGGCGTCGAGCAGTACTTC
CDR3: CASSLIAGTGGVEQYF

D: .
V: TRBV7-3
J: TRBJ2-7
size: .
DNA: TGTGCCAGCAGCTTACAGGCAGGGATGTCCTACGAGCAGTACTTC
CDR3: CASSLQAGMSYEQYF

D: .
V: TRBV11-3
J: TRBJ2-5
size: .
DNA: TGTGCCAGCAGCTTAGGGCGGGGGCGGCAAGAGACCCAGTACTTC
CDR3: CASSLGRGRQETQYF

D: .
V: TRBV19
J: TRBJ1-2
size: .
DNA: TGTGCCAGTAGTATAGAAGACTTTGGCTACACCTTC
CDR3: CASSIEDFGYTF

D: .
V: TRBV18
J: TRBJ1-6
size: .
DNA: TGTGCCAGCTCACTGGGGCGGAATAATTCACCCCTCCACTTT
CDR3: CASSLGRNNSPLHF

D: .
V: TRBV2
J: TRBJ1-6
size: .
DNA: TGTGCCAGCAGTCCTAAAGAACTTTCACCCCTCCACTTT
CDR3: CASSPKELSPLHF

D: TRBD2
V: TRBV14
J: TRBJ2-2
size: .
DNA: TGTGCCAGCAGCCAATCGCAGACTAGCGGGGGAACGAACACCGGGGAGCTGTTTTTT
CDR3: CASSQSQTSGGTNTGELFF

D: TRBD2
V: TRBV11-2
J: TRBJ2-1
size: .
DNA: TGTGCCAGCAGCGCAGGGACTAGCGGGGGGGCTACTGAGCAGTTCTTC
CDR3: CASSAGTSGGATEQFF

D: TRBD1
V: TRBV12-5
J: TRBJ2-2
size: .
DNA: TGTGCTAGTGGCGCACAGGGGGCGCACACCGGGGAGCTGTTTTTT
CDR3: CASGAQGAHTGELFF

D: .
V: TRBV6-5
J: TRBJ2-3
size: .
DNA: TGTGCCAGCATGTTTCCTAGCACAGATACGCAGTATTTT
CDR3: CASMFPSTDTQYF

D: TRBD2
V: TRBV27
J: TRBJ2-2
size: .
DNA: TGTGCCAGCAGTCCAGGGCGGGGGACCGGGGAGCTGTTTTTT
CDR3: CASSPGRGTGELFF

D: .
V: TRBV5-4
J: TRBJ1-6
size: .
DNA: TGTGCCAGCAGCTTGGAACTTTCACCCCTCCACTTT
CDR3: CASSLELSPLHF

D: TRBD1
V: TRBV9
J: TRBJ2-5
size: .
DNA: TGTGCCAGCAGCGTCCCTGACAGGGGGCCGAAGAAGTACCAAGAGACCCAGTACTTC
CDR3: CASSVPDRGPKKYQETQYF

D: .
V: TRBV6-1
J: TRBJ1-4
size: .
DNA: TGTGCCAGCAGTGAGCGACATCAAGGTGCAACTAATGAAAAACTGTTTTTT
CDR3: CASSERHQGATNEKLFF

D: .
V: TRBV4-3
J: TRBJ2-2
size: .
DNA: TGCGCCAGCAGCCAATCCCTCACGATCAGTACCGGGGAGCTGTTTTTT
CDR3: CASSQSLTISTGELFF

D: .
V: TRBV2
J: TRBJ2-7
size: many
DNA: TGTGCCAGCAGTGCCCGGGGATCCTACGAGCAGTACTTC
CDR3: CASSARGSYEQYF

D: .
V: TRBV5-1
J: TRBJ1-2
size: .
DNA: TGCGCCAGCAGCTTGGCCACGACTGATGGCTACACCTTC
CDR3: CASSLATTDGYTF

D: .
V: TRBV3-1/TRBV3-2
J: TRBJ1-2
size: .
DNA: TGTGCCAGCAGCCCCCATTCGGACATCGGTCAACCCGGCTACACCTTC
CDR3: CASSPHSDIGQPGYTF

D: .
V: TRBV2
J: TRBJ1-2
size: .
DNA: TGTGCCAGCCTAAGGGGGGGGAGTGACTATGGCTACACCTTC
CDR3: CASLRGGSDYGYTF

D: .
V: TRBV5-1
J: TRBJ1-1
size: once
DNA: TGCGCCAGCAGCCCATTACAGGGATCGGGGAACACTGAAGCTTTCTTT
CDR3: CASSPLQGSGNTEAFF